The 6 T cell receptor beta chains reported below all come from one sample, sequenced in a study of blood T cell repertoires in COVID-19. Generated by immunoSEQ multiplex PCR, the TCRdb table keeps only in-frame clones and is missing some. This table holds around 160,000 clones, around 80% found once. The sample was PBMCs or T cells enriched from blood (not recorded which). Every receptor here comes from a man aged 50 to 60 who had recovered from COVID-19.

The chain has TRBV2 and TRBJ2-2; D is possibly TRBD2 (6 bases). The CDR3 consists of 14 residues. Germline CDR1 is SNHLY and CDR2 is FYNNEI. V lost 6 bases and J 6 bases, leaving 14 bases between the germline ends. The CDR3 here is CASRESPGAGELFF. DNA of the CDR3: TGTGCCAGCAGAGAGTCCCCGGGGGCCGGGGAGCTGTTTTTT.

V usage is TRBV7-8 and J usage is TRBJ2-7; 7 nucleotides match TRBD1. The CDR3 length is 15 residues. Trimming removed 1 base from V and 4 bases from J; junction bases left unmatched: 7. From germline, CDR1 is SGHVS and CDR2 FQNEAQ. CDR3 sequence: CASSLVQGPFYEQYF. CDR3 sequence (DNA): TGTGCCAGCAGCTTAGTACAGGGGCCGTTTTACGAGCAGTACTTC.

The rearrangement links TRBV5-1 to TRBJ2-1, with 10 bases matching TRBD1. The CDR3 runs to 15 residues. Germline loops: CDR1 SGHRS, CDR2 YFSETQ. Trimming took 4 bases from V and 7 from J; bases not matched to a gene: 8. In DNA form, the CDR3 reads TGCGCCAGCAGCCCACCGGGACAGGGGTGGAATGAGCAGTTCTTC. Translation gives CASSPPGQGWNEQFF.

The V call is TRBV27, the J call TRBJ2-6; 8 bases align to TRBD1. This CDR3 contains 17 residues. The trim removed 3 bases at V and 4 bases at J, leaving 8 bases unmatched. Germline CDR1 MNHEY, CDR2 SMNVEV (reference sequence). This CDR3 reads CASSFSQGATGANVLTF. The CDR3 coding sequence is TGTGCCAGCAGTTTTTCCCAGGGGGCGACGGGGGCCAACGTCCTGACTTTC.

The V call is TRBV7-8, the J call TRBJ1-5, with 8 bases matching TRBD1. This CDR3 has 19 amino acids. Germline CDR1 reads SGHVS; CDR2 reads FQNEAQ. The J segment lost 0 bases and the V segment lost 3 bases, leaving 13 bases of the junction unmatched. CDR3: CASSLDREKGSYSNQPQHF. The CDR3 DNA follows: TGTGCCAGCAGCTTGGACAGGGAGAAGGGAAGTTATAGCAATCAGCCCCAGCATTTT. Based on the CDR3 plus reference TRBV7-8 and TRBJ1-5, the full variable domain is GAGVSQSPRYKVAKRGQDVALRCDPISGHVSLFWYQQALGQGPEFLTYFQNEAQLDKSGLPSDRFFAERPEGSVSTLKIQRTQQEDSAVYLCASSLDREKGSYSNQPQHFGDGTRLSIL.

The chain employs TRBV19 and TRBJ1-2, with 7 positions matching TRBD1. This CDR3 has 14 residues. Germline CDR1 LNHDA, CDR2 SQIVND (reference sequence). V shed 5 bases and J 5 bases; nucleotides not matched to a gene: 8. The CDR3 protein is CASSPGTEVYGYTF. As DNA, the CDR3 is TGTGCCAGTAGTCCGGGGACAGAAGTATATGGCTACACCTTC.